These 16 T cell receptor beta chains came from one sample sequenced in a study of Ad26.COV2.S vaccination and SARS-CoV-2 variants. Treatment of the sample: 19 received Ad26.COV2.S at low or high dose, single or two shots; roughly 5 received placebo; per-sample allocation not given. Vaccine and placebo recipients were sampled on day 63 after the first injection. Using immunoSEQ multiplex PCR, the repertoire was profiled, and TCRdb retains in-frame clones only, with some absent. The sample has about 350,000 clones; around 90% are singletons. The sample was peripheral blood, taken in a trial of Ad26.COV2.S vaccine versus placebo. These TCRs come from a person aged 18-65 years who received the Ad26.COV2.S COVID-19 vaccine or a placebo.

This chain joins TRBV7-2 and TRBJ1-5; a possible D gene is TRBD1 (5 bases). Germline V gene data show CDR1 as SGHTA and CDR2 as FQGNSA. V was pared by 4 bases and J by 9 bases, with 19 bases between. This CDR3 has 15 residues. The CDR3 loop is CASSSDRDGQRPQHF. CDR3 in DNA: TGTGCCAGCAGCTCCGACCGGGACGGCCAACGGCCCCAGCATTTT. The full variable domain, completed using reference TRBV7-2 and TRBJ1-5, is GAGVSQSPSNKVTEKGKDVELRCDPISGHTALYWYRQSLGQGLEFLIYFQGNSAPDKSGLPSDRFSAERTGGSVSTLTIQRTQQEDSAVYLCASSSDRDGQRPQHFGDGTRLSIL.

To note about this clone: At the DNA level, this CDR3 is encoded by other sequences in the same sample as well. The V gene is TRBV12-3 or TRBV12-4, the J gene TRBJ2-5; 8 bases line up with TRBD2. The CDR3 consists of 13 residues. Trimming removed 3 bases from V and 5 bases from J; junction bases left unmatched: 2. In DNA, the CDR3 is TGTGCCAGCAGTTTCGGGAGGGGGGAGACCCAGTACTTC. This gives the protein CASSFGRGETQYF.

Written as DNA, the CDR3 is TGTGCCAGCAGTCAGCGGAACACTGAAGCTTTCTTT. Residues: CASSQRNTEAFF. The chain recombines TRBV6-5 with TRBJ1-1; D is unresolved. V was cut by 5 bases and J by 1 base, with 5 bases left in between. The CDR3 runs to 12 residues. Germline lookup yields CDR1 MNHEY and CDR2 SVGAGI.

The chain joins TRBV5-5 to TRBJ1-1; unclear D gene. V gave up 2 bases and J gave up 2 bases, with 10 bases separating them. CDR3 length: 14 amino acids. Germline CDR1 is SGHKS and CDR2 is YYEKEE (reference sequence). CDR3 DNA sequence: TGTGCCAGCAGCTTTCAGGACCTAAACACTGAAGCTTTCTTT. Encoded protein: CASSFQDLNTEAFF. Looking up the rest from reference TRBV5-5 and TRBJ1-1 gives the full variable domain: DAGVTQSPTHLIKTRGQQVTLRCSPISGHKSVSWYQQVLGQGPQFIFQYYEKEERGRGNFPDRFSARQFPNYSSELNVNALLLGDSALYLCASSFQDLNTEAFFGQGTRLTVV.

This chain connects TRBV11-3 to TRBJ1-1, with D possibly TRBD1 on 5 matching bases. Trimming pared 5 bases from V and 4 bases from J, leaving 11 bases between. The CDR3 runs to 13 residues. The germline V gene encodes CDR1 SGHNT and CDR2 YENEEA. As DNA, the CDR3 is TGTGCCAGCAGCAAGGAGGGGAGCACTGAAGCTTTCTTT. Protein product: CASSKEGSTEAFF.

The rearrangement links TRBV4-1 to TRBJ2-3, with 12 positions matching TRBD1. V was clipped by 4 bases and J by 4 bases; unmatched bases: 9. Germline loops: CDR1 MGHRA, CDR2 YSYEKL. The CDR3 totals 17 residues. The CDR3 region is CASSPSGGQGAADTQYF. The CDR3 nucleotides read TGCGCCAGCAGCCCATCGGGGGGACAGGGGGCCGCAGATACGCAGTATTTT.

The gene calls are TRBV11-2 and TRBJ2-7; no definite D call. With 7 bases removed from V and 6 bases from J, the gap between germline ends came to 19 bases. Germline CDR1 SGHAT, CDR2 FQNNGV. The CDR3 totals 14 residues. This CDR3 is CASTQWVSSTEQYF. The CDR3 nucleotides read TGTGCCAGCACCCAGTGGGTATCCTCTACCGAGCAGTACTTC.

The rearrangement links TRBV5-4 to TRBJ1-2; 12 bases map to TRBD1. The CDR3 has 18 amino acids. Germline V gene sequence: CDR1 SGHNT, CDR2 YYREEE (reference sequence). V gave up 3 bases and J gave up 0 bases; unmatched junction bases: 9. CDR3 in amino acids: CASSSDPGTGGANYGYTF. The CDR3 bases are TGTGCCAGCAGCTCCGACCCTGGGACAGGGGGCGCTAACTATGGCTACACCTTC.

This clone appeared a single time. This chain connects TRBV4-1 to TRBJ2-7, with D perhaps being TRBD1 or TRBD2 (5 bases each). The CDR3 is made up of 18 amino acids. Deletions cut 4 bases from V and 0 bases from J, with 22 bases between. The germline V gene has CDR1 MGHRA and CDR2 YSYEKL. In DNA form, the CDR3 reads TGCGCCAGCAGCCTTACCCCCACCGGGGCCAGTAGCTCCTACGAGCAGTACTTC. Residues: CASSLTPTGASSSYEQYF.

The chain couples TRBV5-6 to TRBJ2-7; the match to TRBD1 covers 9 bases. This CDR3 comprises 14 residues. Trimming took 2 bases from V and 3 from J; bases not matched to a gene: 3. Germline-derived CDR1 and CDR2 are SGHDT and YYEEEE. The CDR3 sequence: CASSFRQGVYEQYF. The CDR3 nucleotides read TGTGCCAGCAGCTTCCGACAGGGGGTCTACGAGCAGTACTTC.

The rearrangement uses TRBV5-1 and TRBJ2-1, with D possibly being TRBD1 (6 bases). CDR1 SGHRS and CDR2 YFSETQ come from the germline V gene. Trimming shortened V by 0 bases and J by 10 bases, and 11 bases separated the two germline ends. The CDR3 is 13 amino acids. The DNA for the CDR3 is TGCGCCAGCAGCTTGGGGGGGCGATGGGAGCAGTTCTTC. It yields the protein CASSLGGRWEQFF.

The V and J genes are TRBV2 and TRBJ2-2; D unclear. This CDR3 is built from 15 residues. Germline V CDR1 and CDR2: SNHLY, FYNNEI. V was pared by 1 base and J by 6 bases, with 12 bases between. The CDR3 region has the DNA TGTGCCAGCAGTGAAGGACCGCCGGCGGCCGGGGAGCTGTTTTTT. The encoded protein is CASSEGPPAAGELFF. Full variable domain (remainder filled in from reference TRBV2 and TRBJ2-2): EPEVTQTPSHQVTQMGQEVILRCVPISNHLYFYWYRQILGQKVEFLVSFYNNEISEKSEIFDDQFSVERPDGSNFTLKIRSTKLEDSAMYFCASSEGPPAAGELFFGEGSRLTVL.

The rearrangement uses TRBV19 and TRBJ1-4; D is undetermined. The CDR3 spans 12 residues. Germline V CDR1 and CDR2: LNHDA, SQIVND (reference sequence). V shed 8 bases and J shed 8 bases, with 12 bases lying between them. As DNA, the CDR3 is TGTGCCAGTTCCCAGATTGAAGAAAAACTGTTTTTT. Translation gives CASSQIEEKLFF. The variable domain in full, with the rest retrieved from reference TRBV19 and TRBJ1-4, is DGGITQSPKYLFRKEGQNVTLSCEQNLNHDAMYWYRQDPGQGLRLIYYSQIVNDFQKGDIAEGYSVSREKKESFPLTVTSAQKNPTAFYLCASSQIEEKLFFGSGTQLSVL.

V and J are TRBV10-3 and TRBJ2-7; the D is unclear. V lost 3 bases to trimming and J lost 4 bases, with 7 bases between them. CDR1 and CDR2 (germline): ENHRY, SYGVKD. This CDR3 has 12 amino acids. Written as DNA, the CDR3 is TGTGCCATCAGTGATTCAGGATACGAGCAGTACTTC. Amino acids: CAISDSGYEQYF.

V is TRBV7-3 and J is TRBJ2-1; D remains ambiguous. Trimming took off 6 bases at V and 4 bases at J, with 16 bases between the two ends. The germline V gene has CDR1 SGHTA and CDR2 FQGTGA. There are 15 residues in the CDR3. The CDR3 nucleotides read TGTGCCAGCAGTCATAACTTCAGCCCGTACAATGAGCAGTTCTTC. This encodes CASSHNFSPYNEQFF.

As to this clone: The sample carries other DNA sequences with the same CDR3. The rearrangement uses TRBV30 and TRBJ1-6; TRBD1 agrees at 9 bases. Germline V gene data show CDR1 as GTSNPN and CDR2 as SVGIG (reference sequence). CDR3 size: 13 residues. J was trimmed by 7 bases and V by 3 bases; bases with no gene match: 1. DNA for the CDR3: TGTGCCTGGAGGGGACAGGGAAATTCACCCCTCCACTTT. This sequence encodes CAWRGQGNSPLHF. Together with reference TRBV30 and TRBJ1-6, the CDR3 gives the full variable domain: SQTIHQWPATLVQPVGSPLSLECTVEGTSNPNLYWYRQAAGRGLQLLFYSVGIGQISSEVPQNLSASRPQDRQFILSSKKLLLSDSGFYLCAWRGQGNSPLHFGNGTRLTVT.